A single sample gave rise to the 13 T cell receptor beta chains below, sequenced in a study of cytomegalovirus exposure and HLA in healthy donors. The PCR used 60 Vbeta and 13 Jbeta primers. The table came from immunoSEQ multiplex PCR; TCRdb's copy has only in-frame clones and leaves some out. This sample has roughly 130,000 clones; about 70% occur once, and the top ten carry around 2.1%. The source material was PBMCs. Every receptor here comes from a woman in her forties in good health and CMV-seropositive.

J is TRBJ1-2 and V is TRBV18, with TRBD1 as a possible D gene (6 bases). Germline CDR1 and CDR2: KGHSH and LQKENI. The CDR3 loop spans 16 amino acids. The V end was cut by 2 bases, the J end by 2 bases, with 15 bases between. The CDR3 DNA reads TGTGCCAGCTCACCAAGGCGGGGGGCGGAGAACTATGGCTACACCTTC. It translates to CASSPRRGAENYGYTF.

CDR3 sequence: CASSDPSGYSYEQYF. CDR3 DNA: TGTGCCAGCAGTGATCCTAGCGGGTACTCCTACGAGCAGTACTTC. The gene calls are TRBV2 and TRBJ2-7; 8 positions agree with TRBD2. The CDR3 consists of 15 residues. CDR1 and CDR2 from the germline V gene are SNHLY and FYNNEI. The V gene end was trimmed by 3 bases and the J gene end by 0 bases; junction bases not matched to a gene: 4.

J is TRBJ2-7 and V is TRBV7-2, with 11 bases aligning to TRBD2. The CDR3 runs 14 residues. Trimming at V came to 5 bases and at J to 3 bases, leaving 3 bases not matched to a gene. The germline V gene encodes CDR1 SGHTA and CDR2 FQGNSA. The CDR3, as DNA: TGTGCCAGCAGCCGACTAGCGGGAAACTACGAGCAGTACTTC. Protein product: CASSRLAGNYEQYF.

This chain uses TRBV28 with TRBJ2-7; a weak D match, TRBD1 (5 bases). Germline V gives CDR1 MDHEN, CDR2 SYDVKM. V lost 7 bases to trimming and J lost 4 bases, with 20 bases between them. The CDR3 runs to 15 residues. Here the CDR3 reads CASTQRISGIYEQYF. CDR3 coding DNA: TGTGCCAGCACACAACGAATCTCAGGGATTTACGAGCAGTACTTC.

CDR3 sequence reads: CASRSFTSGRGSSYNEQFF. The CDR3 nucleotides read TGCGCCAGCAGGTCTTTTACTAGCGGGAGGGGGAGCTCCTACAATGAGCAGTTCTTC. The chain combines TRBV5-1 with TRBJ2-1; 13 positions match TRBD2. V was pared by 5 bases and J by 0 bases, with 11 bases of the junction left unmatched. The germline CDR1 and CDR2 sequences are SGHRS and YFSETQ. The CDR3 has 19 residues.

The chain carries TRBV7-2 and TRBJ2-3; tentatively, D is TRBD2 (5 bases). CDR1 and CDR2 (germline): SGHTA, FQGNSA. The length of the CDR3 is 15 residues. The ends were cut back, 4 bases at V and 2 bases at J, with 13 bases in the middle. CDR3 in amino acids: CASSSRTGSTDTQYF. The CDR3 nucleotides read TGTGCCAGCAGCTCGAGGACGGGATCCACAGATACGCAGTATTTT. Filled out from reference TRBV7-2 and TRBJ2-3, the complete variable domain reads GAGVSQSPSNKVTEKGKDVELRCDPISGHTALYWYRQSLGQGLEFLIYFQGNSAPDKSGLPSDRFSAERTGGSVSTLTIQRTQQEDSAVYLCASSSRTGSTDTQYFGPGTRLTVL.

The chain recombines TRBV6-1 with TRBJ2-7; the D gene is possibly TRBD1 (6 bases). Germline values: CDR1 MNHNS, CDR2 SASEGT. CDR3 length: 15 amino acids. V shed 10 bases and J shed 0 bases, with 19 bases lying between them. The CDR3: CATINREMSSYEQYF. The CDR3 DNA reads TGTGCCACCATCAACAGGGAAATGAGCTCCTACGAGCAGTACTTC.

V usage is TRBV5-5 and J usage is TRBJ2-7, with D perhaps matching TRBD2 (5 bases). From germline, CDR1 is SGHKS and CDR2 YYEKEE (reference sequence). V shed 2 bases and J shed 7 bases, with 13 bases lying between them. This CDR3 comprises 13 residues. CDR3 bases: TGTGCCAGCAGCTTAAGCCTGCCGGGGGAGCAGTACTTC. As protein: CASSLSLPGEQYF.

This clone was seen a single time. J is TRBJ2-7 and V is TRBV7-9; D perhaps matches TRBD1 (6 bases). Per germline, CDR1 SEHNR and CDR2 FQNEAQ (reference sequence). The CDR3 runs to 13 residues. Trimming left V 3 bases short and J 6 bases short, with 12 bases between. The CDR3 coding sequence is TGTGCCAGCAGCTTTATACAGGGAACCGAGCAGTACTTC. Encoded protein: CASSFIQGTEQYF. Based on the CDR3 plus reference TRBV7-9 and TRBJ2-7, the full variable domain is DTGVSQNPRHKITKRGQNVTFRCDPISEHNRLYWYRQTLGQGPEFLTYFQNEAQLEKSRLLSDRFSAERPKGSFSTLEIQRTEQGDSAMYLCASSFIQGTEQYFGPGTRLTVT.

This chain connects TRBV4-2 to TRBJ2-2, with 8 bases lining up with TRBD1. In germline, CDR1 is LGHNA, CDR2 YNFKEQ. J lost 0 bases, V lost 0 bases, and 9 bases had no gene match. The CDR3 has 19 amino acids. The CDR3 reads CASSQDGTGIKSNTGELFF. The CDR3 DNA reads TGTGCCAGCAGCCAAGATGGGACAGGAATCAAGTCGAACACCGGGGAGCTGTTTTTT.

Only one count was recorded for this clone. V and J are TRBV5-1 and TRBJ1-4; D not resolved. Trimming removed 1 base at V and 4 bases at J, with 11 bases between. Germline CDR1 and CDR2: SGHRS and YFSETQ. The CDR3 is 15 amino acids. The CDR3 spells CASSLTTVGNEKLFF. CDR3 DNA: TGCGCCAGCAGCTTGACCACAGTGGGTAATGAAAAACTGTTTTTT.

This clone was observed once. The chain uses TRBV11-2 and TRBJ1-2; TRBD1 is a possible D gene (5 bases). Trimming shortened V by 5 bases and J by 8 bases, and 12 bases separated the two germline ends. From germline, CDR1 is SGHAT and CDR2 FQNNGV. This CDR3 has 12 amino acids. The CDR3: CASSGYRRGYTF. The DNA for the CDR3 is TGTGCCAGCAGCGGATACAGGCGGGGCTACACCTTC.

V is TRBV11-2 and J is TRBJ1-2; D may be TRBD1 (5 bases). Per germline, CDR1 SGHAT and CDR2 FQNNGV. The ends were cut back, 1 base at V and 4 bases at J, with 10 bases in the middle. The CDR3 runs to 14 residues. In DNA, the CDR3 is TGTGCCAGCAGCTTAGTCGGGGGACCCTATGGCTACACCTTC. Residues: CASSLVGGPYGYTF.